The table lists the clone carrying this T cell receptor (beta chain) with many counts. Its antigen is currently unknown. This sample was taken from a study of T cells in Graves' hyperthyroidism and ophthalmopathy. Study-wide results and limits: Model output signaled ophthalmopathy a median roughly six months ahead of onset.

Diagnoses were made from clinical symptoms, serum measures (thyroxine and TRAb), thyroid ultrasound and orbital computed tomography. Germline loops: CDR1 MGHRA, CDR2 YSYEKL. V was clipped by 0 bases and J by 1 base, with 9 bases between them. CDR3 length equals 15 residues. TCR beta CDR3 regions were amplified from RNA. With the HTBI primer set, the TCR CDR3 went through a first round of RT-PCR. Each CDR3 protein gets one entry after TCRdb re-called the multiplex PCR reads with MiXCR. The repertoire holds 530,000 or so distinct CDR3 sequences, roughly a quarter seen once, with approximately 10% in the top ten.

The sequence came from a woman younger than 45 with Graves' ophthalmopathy. The chain employs TRBV4-1 and TRBJ1-1; D is unresolved. Input material: blood. CDR3 sequence reads: CASSQETHSNTEAFF. The CDR3 nucleotides read TGCGCCAGCAGCCAAGAAACACACTCGAACACTGAAGCTTTCTTT.